The 8 T cell receptor beta chains listed next were all sequenced from one sample in a study of T-cell reconstitution after alpha-beta-depleted transplantation in children (TCRdb year 2016). Library generation was performed with PCR. Sequencing was carried out with an Illumina HiSeq 2500. TCR library preparation used molecular barcoding, with unique molecular identifiers applied to normalize quantification of the TCRbeta repertoire. In-frame beta chains were kept once TCRdb had trimmed the public reads at Q25 with fastp and called clones with MiXCR. Rows merge per CDR3 protein into single entries with the most common DNA and genes. The sample includes about 400,000 distinct CDR3 sequences, with roughly 20% observed a single time. Approximately 3.9% of the sample is in the top ten clones. The input for sequencing was PBMCs from the stem cell graft donor, taken from the stem cell graft. All receptors derive from a human donor who donated a stem cell graft to a child with acute myeloid leukemia.

In this sample, this clonotype turned up once. V and J are TRBV11-2 and TRBJ2-4; D gene unclear. Trimming took 0 bases from V and 3 from J, leaving 6 bases between them. The CDR3 loop spans 14 amino acids. Germline CDR1 reads SGHAT; CDR2 reads FQNNGV. The CDR3 DNA sequence: TGTGCCAGCAGCTTAGAAGGGTTCAAAAACATTCAGTACTTC. This sequence encodes CASSLEGFKNIQYF.

The table lists this clonotype with a few counts. The gene calls are TRBV4-2 and TRBJ2-7; D call uncertain. The V gene lost 2 bases and the J gene lost 1 base, with 12 bases spanning the gap. CDR1 and CDR2 (germline): LGHNA, YNFKEQ. The CDR3 sequence is 15 residues long. The DNA of the CDR3 is TGTGCCAGCAGCCAACTCCGGACCGGATCCTACGAGCAGTACTTC. Protein product: CASSQLRTGSYEQYF.

This chain uses TRBV12-3 or TRBV12-4 with TRBJ2-7; 12 nucleotides align to TRBD2. With 5 bases clipped from V and 2 bases from J, the junction kept 1 base outside the gene matches. The CDR3 is 14 amino acids. CDR3 bases: TGTGCCAGCAGTAGACTAGCGGGAGCCTACGAGCAGTACTTC. Translating it yields CASSRLAGAYEQYF.

The table lists this clonotype with a few counts. The chain combines TRBV7-3 with TRBJ2-5; D gene unclear. Trimming shortened V by 4 bases and J by 1 base, and 7 bases separated the two germline ends. The V gene's germline CDR1 is SGHTA and CDR2 FQGTGA. This CDR3 has 13 residues. For the CDR3, the DNA is TGTGCCAGCAGCTGGGCTAGCCAAGAGACCCAGTACTTC. It is translated as CASSWASQETQYF.

The V call is TRBV25-1, the J call TRBJ1-4, with 9 bases lining up with TRBD1. With V trimmed by 6 bases and J by 7 bases, 12 bases remained unmatched. This CDR3 is 16 amino acids long. Germline CDR1 reads MGHDK; CDR2 reads SYGVNS. The CDR3 loop is CASSFRDRVMGEKLFF. The CDR3 nucleotides read TGTGCCAGCAGCTTCCGGGACAGGGTAATGGGTGAAAAACTGTTTTTT.

The chain is built from TRBV5-1 and TRBJ2-1; D is perhaps TRBD2 (7 bases). V was trimmed by 0 bases and J by 9 bases, leaving 16 bases between them. Germline values: CDR1 SGHRS, CDR2 YFSETQ. The CDR3 has 15 residues. CDR3 DNA: TGCGCCAGCAGCTTGGAGGGACGGGGGGCCGGTGAGCAGTTCTTC. This sequence encodes CASSLEGRGAGEQFF.

This clonotype was counted at least ten times. The CDR3 region is CASSLAVRETQYF. CDR3 in DNA: TGTGCCAGCAGTTTAGCAGTTCGGGAGACCCAGTACTTC. The gene calls are TRBV12-3 or TRBV12-4 and TRBJ2-5; D is undetermined. Trimming stripped 0 bases from V and 5 bases from J, with 7 bases between. This CDR3 contains 13 residues.

Only a few counts were recorded for this clonotype. The V call is TRBV7-9, the J call TRBJ2-7; possibly TRBD2 for D (5 bases). Trimming took 0 bases from V and 6 from J, leaving 12 bases between them. The CDR3 sequence is 14 residues long. CDR1 is SEHNR and CDR2 is FQNEAQ in the germline V gene (reference sequence). The CDR3 DNA reads as TGTGCCAGCAGCTTAGCGAGGAGGCCCACCGAGCAGTACTTC. It specifies CASSLARRPTEQYF.